Below are 22 T cell receptor beta chains sequenced from a single sample in a study of naive CD8 T cells in extremely preterm neonates. Study outcomes and limitations: Relative to older groups, preterm infants had shorter, less trimmed CDR3s with fewer N additions.

TCRdb's table, derived via immunoSEQ multiplex PCR, lists solely in-frame clones and lacks some. The sample holds about 23,000 clones, around 88% seen once. Extremely preterm deliveries at roughly 23-27 weeks of gestation provided the preterm samples. Their target antigens are unknown. Sequencing input: naive CD8+ T cells from cord blood. These receptors came from a boy who was born preterm.

The rearrangement uses TRBV19 and TRBJ2-1; D gene unclear. The CDR3 sequence is 15 residues long. The germline V gene encodes CDR1 LNHDA and CDR2 SQIVND (reference sequence). V was clipped by 6 bases and J by 2 bases, with 14 bases between them. The CDR3 nucleotides are TGTGCCAGTAGGACCTTCTGGGTACCCTACAATGAGCAGTTCTTC. Amino acids: CASRTFWVPYNEQFF. The full variable domain, in which reference TRBV19 and TRBJ2-1 provide the parts outside the CDR3, is DGGITQSPKYLFRKEGQNVTLSCEQNLNHDAMYWYRQDPGQGLRLIYYSQIVNDFQKGDIAEGYSVSREKKESFPLTVTSAQKNPTAFYLCASRTFWVPYNEQFFGPGTRLTVL.

A single count supports this clone. The J gene is TRBJ1-1, the V gene TRBV21-1; no DNA check was done on the table's D call, TRBD1. TRBV21-1 is described as a pseudogene. CDR3 length: 14 amino acids. CDR3: CASSKGGGNTEAFF. The CDR3 DNA reads as TGTGCCAGCAGCAAAGGAGGGGGCAACACTGAAGCTTTCTTT.

The chain links TRBV5-6 to TRBJ1-6, with D perhaps TRBD1 (5 bases). The germline V and J ends were trimmed by 0 bases and 3 bases, with 7 bases remaining between them. Germline CDR1 and CDR2: SGHDT and YYEEEE. The CDR3 runs to 15 residues. CDR3 region: CASSLVRGYNSPLHF. As DNA, the CDR3 is TGTGCCAGCAGCTTGGTGAGGGGCTATAATTCACCCCTCCACTTT.

J is TRBJ1-2 and V is TRBV4-1, with TRBD1 matching 8 bases. This CDR3 spans 15 amino acids. Germline V CDR1 and CDR2: MGHRA, YSYEKL. Unmatched junction bases numbered 7, after V lost 3 bases and J lost 4 bases. CDR3 sequence (DNA): TGCGCCAGCAGCCACCGTTGGACAGGGTCCTATGGCTACACCTTC. Protein sequence: CASSHRWTGSYGYTF.

The chain employs TRBV5-1 and TRBJ2-1; 12 bases fit TRBD2. With 3 bases clipped from V and 5 bases from J, the junction kept 0 bases outside the gene matches. The germline gives CDR1 SGHRS, CDR2 YFSETQ. This CDR3 spans 14 amino acids. The CDR3 sequence is CASSWTSGDNEQFF. CDR3 in DNA: TGCGCCAGCAGCTGGACTAGCGGGGACAATGAGCAGTTCTTC. Using reference TRBV5-1 and TRBJ2-1 for the parts outside the CDR3, the full variable domain is KAGVTQTPRYLIKTRGQQVTLSCSPISGHRSVSWYQQTPGQGLQFLFEYFSETQRNKGNFPGRFSGRQFSNSRSEMNVSTLELGDSALYLCASSWTSGDNEQFFGPGTRLTVL.

V gene TRBV9 combines with J gene TRBJ1-4; D is possibly TRBD1 (5 bases). CDR1 and CDR2 from the germline V gene are SGDLS and YYNGEE. The CDR3 runs to 11 residues. Deletions cut 3 bases from V and 8 bases from J, with 5 bases between. The CDR3 DNA sequence: TGTGCCAGCAGCGCAGGGGAAAAACTGTTTTTT. It encodes CASSAGEKLFF.

The chain has TRBV13 and TRBJ2-7; the D is unclear. With 3 bases removed from V and 3 bases from J, the gap between germline ends came to 6 bases. From germline, CDR1 is PRHDT and CDR2 FYEKMQ (reference sequence). The CDR3 spans 12 residues. CDR3 in amino acids: CASSFLGYEQYF. The CDR3, as DNA: TGTGCCAGCAGCTTTCTGGGCTACGAGCAGTACTTC.

The chain couples TRBV6-4 to TRBJ1-5; 10 bases are shared with TRBD1. Germline lookup yields CDR1 MRHNA and CDR2 SNTAGT. The CDR3 consists of 17 residues. V shed 0 bases, J shed 5 bases, and the junction held 7 bases outside the gene matches. CDR3 coding DNA: TGTGCCAGCAGTGACTCGGGACAGGGGAATCGGCATCAGCCCCAGCATTTT. Residues: CASSDSGQGNRHQPQHF.

This rearrangement joins TRBV21-1 to TRBJ2-2. TRBV21-1 is a pseudogene. There are 13 residues in the CDR3. The CDR3 reads CARSRGTTGELFF. In nucleotides, the CDR3 is TGTGCCAGAAGCAGGGGGACCACCGGGGAGCTGTTTTTT.

This clone was observed once. The genes are TRBV7-2 and TRBJ2-1; TRBD2 is a possible D gene (6 bases). The germline V gene has CDR1 SGHTA and CDR2 FQGNSA. V dropped 4 bases and J dropped 8 bases, with 6 bases sitting between them. The CDR3 sequence is 11 residues long. The DNA for the CDR3 is TGTGCCAGCAGCTGGGACTATGAGCAGTTCTTC. As protein: CASSWDYEQFF.

As concerns this clone: A far bigger clonotype differs at one base, so this is likely a read error. V is TRBV2 and J is TRBJ1-5; the D gene is possibly TRBD1 (5 bases). This CDR3 has 13 residues. Germline CDR1 SNHLY, CDR2 FYNNEI. V lost 3 bases, J lost 2 bases, and 5 bases lay in between. The CDR3 loop is CASSDRGNQPQHF. DNA of the CDR3: TGTGCCAGCAGTGACAGGGGCAATCAGCCCCAGCATTTT. The complete variable domain, with remaining parts taken from reference TRBV2 and TRBJ1-5, reads EPEVTQTPSHQVTQMGQEVILRCVPISNHLYFYWYRQILGQKVEFLVSFYNNEISEKSEIFDDQFSVERPDGSNFTLKIRSTKLEDSAMYFCASSDRGNQPQHFGDGTRLSIL.

A word on this clone: The same CDR3 can be traced to other DNA sequences in this sample. The chain joins TRBV6-5 to TRBJ1-4; D is perhaps TRBD1 (5 bases). The CDR3 loop spans 15 amino acids. Germline V lookup: CDR1 MNHEY, CDR2 SVGAGI. Trimming removed 0 bases at V and 0 bases at J, with 5 bases between. Here the CDR3 DNA reads TGTGCCAGCAGTTACTCAGGGGCAACTAATGAAAAACTGTTTTTT. Its protein is CASSYSGATNEKLFF.

This chain joins TRBV4-1 and TRBJ1-4; TRBD1 agrees at 9 bases. Germline V gene lookup returns CDR1 MGHRA and CDR2 YSYEKL. This CDR3 is built from 15 residues. V lost 3 bases, J lost 7 bases, and 6 bases stayed unmatched. Written as DNA, the CDR3 is TGCGCCAGCAGCCAGTCCCGGGACAGGGCTGAAAAACTGTTTTTT. Protein sequence: CASSQSRDRAEKLFF.

The chain joins TRBV7-9 to TRBJ2-1, with D perhaps TRBD2 (5 bases). From germline, CDR1 is SEHNR and CDR2 FQNEAQ (reference sequence). The CDR3 is 12 residues long. Trimming cost V 3 bases and J 5 bases, with 5 bases left between them. In DNA form, the CDR3 reads TGTGCCAGCAGCTTGACTAACAATGAGCAGTTCTTC. Amino acid sequence: CASSLTNNEQFF. Filled out from reference TRBV7-9 and TRBJ2-1, the complete variable domain reads DTGVSQNPRHKITKRGQNVTFRCDPISEHNRLYWYRQTLGQGPEFLTYFQNEAQLEKSRLLSDRFSAERPKGSFSTLEIQRTEQGDSAMYLCASSLTNNEQFFGPGTRLTVL.

The V gene is TRBV7-2, the J gene TRBJ2-7; D not certain. The V end was cut by 2 bases, the J end by 5 bases, with 16 bases between. CDR3 size: 15 residues. Germline V CDR1 and CDR2: SGHTA, FQGNSA. CDR3 in DNA: TGTGCCAGCAGCTTAAGTGATAGGGTTTTCGACGAGCAGTACTTC. Its translation is CASSLSDRVFDEQYF. Full variable domain (remainder filled in from reference TRBV7-2 and TRBJ2-7): GAGVSQSPSNKVTEKGKDVELRCDPISGHTALYWYRQSLGQGLEFLIYFQGNSAPDKSGLPSDRFSAERTGGSVSTLTIQRTQQEDSAVYLCASSLSDRVFDEQYFGPGTRLTVT.

DNA for the CDR3: TGTGCCAGCAGCTTCGGGGGGCACACTGAAGCTTTCTTT. Residues: CASSFGGHTEAFF. The chain recombines TRBV11-2 with TRBJ1-1; maybe TRBD1 (6 bases). The V end lost 3 bases, the J end lost 3 bases, and 8 bases lay between the germline ends. This CDR3 comprises 13 residues. CDR1 and CDR2 (germline): SGHAT, FQNNGV.

This sequence joins TRBV27 and TRBJ1-2; 7 bases map to TRBD1. This CDR3 comprises 14 residues. With 3 bases clipped from V and 2 bases from J, the junction kept 3 bases outside the gene matches. CDR1 and CDR2 (germline): MNHEY, SMNVEV (reference sequence). Written as DNA, the CDR3 is TGTGCCAGCAGTTTCAGGGGGAAAAACTATGGCTACACCTTC. Its protein product is CASSFRGKNYGYTF.

This sequence joins TRBV21-1 and TRBJ2-7; the D call TRBD1 from the table was never checked on the DNA. TRBV21-1 is a pseudogene. The CDR3 sequence is 13 residues long. The CDR3 region has the DNA TGTGCCAGCACCGGGACAGGGGTTTACGAGCAGTACTTC. Residues: CASTGTGVYEQYF.

This clone was detected only once. V gene TRBV9 combines with J gene TRBJ2-7; D uncertain. V gave up 0 bases and J gave up 0 bases, with 10 bases separating them. The CDR3 is made up of 15 amino acids. Germline lookup yields CDR1 SGDLS and CDR2 YYNGEE. The CDR3 loop reads CASSVGSRPSYEQYF. The CDR3 DNA reads TGTGCCAGCAGCGTAGGGAGTAGACCCTCCTACGAGCAGTACTTC.

The CDR3: CASLRDTYEQYF. Written as DNA, the CDR3 is TGTGCCAGCTTGAGGGACACCTACGAGCAGTACTTC. The chain joins TRBV21-1 to TRBJ2-7; TRBD1, the table's D call, lacks a check against the DNA. TRBV21-1 counts as a pseudogene. This CDR3 is built from 12 residues.

Only a few counts were recorded for this clone. The rearrangement links TRBV16 to TRBJ1-5; TRBD1 matches 7 bases. Germline V CDR1 and CDR2: KGHSY, FQNENV. The V segment lost 4 bases and the J segment 9 bases; nucleotides outside the gene matches: 3. There are 12 residues in the CDR3. The CDR3 is CASSPYRGPQHF. In DNA form, the CDR3 reads TGTGCCAGCAGCCCTTACAGGGGGCCCCAGCATTTT. Complete variable domain (other parts from reference TRBV16 and TRBJ1-5): GEEVAQTPKHLVRGEGQKAKLYCAPIKGHSYVFWYQQVLKNEFKFLISFQNENVFDETGMPKERFSAKCLPNSPCSLEIQATKLEDSAVYFCASSPYRGPQHFGDGTRLSIL.

The V and J genes are TRBV6-5 and TRBJ2-7, with TRBD2 as a possible D gene (7 bases). Trimming left V 3 bases short and J 2 bases short, with 11 bases between. The germline V gene encodes CDR1 MNHEY and CDR2 SVGAGI. The CDR3 is made up of 14 amino acids. The CDR3 nucleotides are TGTGCCAGCAGTTATGGCGGGGGCCCCTACGAGCAGTACTTC. It encodes CASSYGGGPYEQYF.